Listed below are T cell receptor beta chains from one sample, sequenced in a study of T-cell memory formation after mild COVID-19. TCRdb passed the 5' RACE reads through MiXCR, listing each CDR3 protein once. The sample carries 350,000 to 500,000 distinct CDR3 sequences, about 25% recorded once. The sample taken for sequencing was PBMCs or a T cell subset sorted from them (not recorded which). These receptors were obtained from an adult woman who had mild COVID-19 (a few samples of this study predate the infection). Cell type and time point are not known. Each CDR3 is given with its conserved first and last residue. The order of the fields is V gene, D gene, J gene, clone size, CDR3 DNA, CDR3 protein. D genes are given only for firm matches. A row's size may be missing; if present it is once, few, many or a size class.

TRBV4-3,-,TRBJ2-5,-,TGCGCCAGCAGCCAAGATCGGGGGTGGTTAGAGACCCAGTACTTC,CASSQDRGWLETQYF
TRBV30,-,TRBJ1-1,few,TGTGCCTGGAACTTAGGACTTCGGGGATACACTGAAGCTTTCTTT,CAWNLGLRGYTEAFF
TRBV4-3,TRBD1,TRBJ1-6,many,TGCGCCAGCAGCCAAGCGGGACAGGGCAATTCACCCCTCCACTTT,CASSQAGQGNSPLHF
TRBV6-5,-,TRBJ2-7,-,TGTGCCAGCAGTTCGGCCACCCCGGGGGAGCAGTACTTC,CASSSATPGEQYF
TRBV7-9,TRBD2,TRBJ2-1,few,TGTGCCAGCAGCCCTCGGAGAGCGGGATACGACAATGAGCAGTTCTTC,CASSPRRAGYDNEQFF
TRBV5-1,TRBD1,TRBJ1-1,few,TGCGCCAGCAGCGGTGGACAGGGGGCGAACACTGAAGCTTTCTTT,CASSGGQGANTEAFF
TRBV29-1,TRBD1,TRBJ2-7,few,TGCAGCGTCTCGGACAGGGGTTATACCTACGAGCAGTACTTC,CSVSDRGYTYEQYF
TRBV7-9,TRBD1,TRBJ1-1,few,TGTGCCAGCAGGCCTACAGGGGAGAACACTGAAGCTTTCTTT,CASRPTGENTEAFF
TRBV7-9,-,TRBJ1-6,many,TGTGCCAGCAGCTCGGGTGGGTCGAATAATTCACCCCTCCACTTT,CASSSGGSNNSPLHF
TRBV7-9,-,TRBJ1-3,few,TGTGCCAGCAGCTTAGTACAGGGAAACTCTGGAAACACCATATATTTT,CASSLVQGNSGNTIYF
TRBV12-3/TRBV12-4,-,TRBJ2-2,-,TGTGCCAGCAGTTTGTGGCAGTCGGACACCGGGGAGCTGTTTTTT,CASSLWQSDTGELFF
TRBV4-2,TRBD2,TRBJ2-3,once,TGTGCCAGCAGCCAAACTACGGGACTAGCGGGATATACGCAGTATTTT,CASSQTTGLAGYTQYF
TRBV20-1,TRBD2,TRBJ2-5,-,TGCAGTGCTAGGGCAATAGCGGGGGGCCGCAGGAGATTGGAGACCCAGTACTTC,CSARAIAGGRRRLETQYF
TRBV12-3/TRBV12-4,TRBD1,TRBJ2-1,-,TGTGCCAGCAGTTTTCAGGGGGCGCCGGTGGATGAGCAGTTCTTC,CASSFQGAPVDEQFF
TRBV20-1,-,TRBJ2-1,-,TGCAGTGCTAGAGATGGCAACCCGAAGAATGAGCAGTTCTTC,CSARDGNPKNEQFF
TRBV7-3,-,TRBJ2-3,-,TGTGCCAGCAGCTTAGAACGGGGTAGCACAGATACGCAGTATTTT,CASSLERGSTDTQYF
TRBV9,TRBD1,TRBJ2-7,-,TGTGCCAGCATCCTCGGACAGGGGTTAACCTACGAGCAGTACTTC,CASILGQGLTYEQYF
TRBV5-1,TRBD1,TRBJ1-2,few,TGCGCCAGCAGCTTGGAAACCTTGACAGGGGCCTACTATGGCTACACCTTC,CASSLETLTGAYYGYTF
TRBV5-1,TRBD1,TRBJ2-3,few,TGCGCCAGCAGCCCCTGGACAGGGGGCCCCTCAGATACGCAGTATTTT,CASSPWTGGPSDTQYF
TRBV6-5,TRBD2,TRBJ2-2,-,TGTGCCAGCAGCGGAGGGACTAGTAACACCGGGGAGCTGTTTTTT,CASSGGTSNTGELFF
TRBV7-2,TRBD2,TRBJ2-4,-,TGTGCCAGCAGCCCCAGCCGGACTAGCGTCGTTCAGTACTTC,CASSPSRTSVVQYF
TRBV9,-,TRBJ2-1,-,TGTGCCAGCAGCACCCTAGCGATCTTAGACAATGAGCAGTTCTTC,CASSTLAILDNEQFF
TRBV25-1,-,TRBJ2-3,-,TGTGCCAGCAGTGAGCAGCCCACAGATACGCAGTATTTT,CASSEQPTDTQYF
TRBV6-5,-,TRBJ1-1,once,TGTGCCAGTAAACAGAGGGGGGGAGTCACTGAAGCTTTCTTT,CASKQRGGVTEAFF
TRBV4-1,TRBD1,TRBJ2-6,few,TGCGCCAGCAGCCAAGCCCCTACAGGGGGGAGCTCTGGGGCCAACGTCCTGACTTTC,CASSQAPTGGSSGANVLTF
TRBV7-9,-,TRBJ2-5,-,TGTGCCAGCAGCCAAAGTAGGGAGACCCAGTACTTC,CASSQSRETQYF
TRBV10-2,-,TRBJ2-3,-,TGCGCCAGCAGTGTCGGCTCCTCTCTCGGTGGGAATACGCAGTATTTT,CASSVGSSLGGNTQYF
TRBV20-1,-,TRBJ2-5,-,TGCAGTCCCTCTAGATCCAGCGGCCAAGAGACCCAGTACTTC,CSPSRSSGQETQYF
TRBV4-1,TRBD2,TRBJ2-1,few,TGCGCCAGCAGCCCAGCGGGGAGCTCCTACAATGAGCAGTTCTTC,CASSPAGSSYNEQFF
TRBV14,TRBD2,TRBJ2-3,-,TGTGCCAGCAGCCAAGATTGGGGACCTAGCGGGAGGAATACAGATACGCAGTATTTT,CASSQDWGPSGRNTDTQYF
TRBV28,TRBD2,TRBJ2-1,few,TGTGCCAGCAGGCGGGGGGGAGCGGGAGGGCTGAACAATGAGCAGTTCTTC,CASRRGGAGGLNNEQFF
TRBV5-6,-,TRBJ2-1,few,TGTGCCAGCAGCTTGGGTCCAGCGCAACACAATGAGCAGTTCTTC,CASSLGPAQHNEQFF
TRBV4-1,-,TRBJ2-5,few,TGCGCCAGCAGCCAAGTGGCTATTATGGAGACCCAGTACTTC,CASSQVAIMETQYF
TRBV20-1,TRBD2,TRBJ2-1,few,TGCAGTGCAAGGACGGGGGGACTAGACTACAATGAGCAGTTCTTC,CSARTGGLDYNEQFF
TRBV12-3/TRBV12-4,TRBD2,TRBJ2-2,-,TGTGCCAGCACCGCGACTAGCGGGGCCACCGGGGAGCTGTTTTTT,CASTATSGATGELFF
TRBV12-3/TRBV12-4,TRBD2,TRBJ2-3,-,TGTGCCAGCAGGGGTAGCGGGGCCACAGATACGCAGTATTTT,CASRGSGATDTQYF
TRBV5-4,-,TRBJ2-2,-,TGTGCCAGCAGCTTTGGATTCGGGACCGGGGAGCTGTTTTTT,CASSFGFGTGELFF
TRBV5-1,TRBD1,TRBJ2-2,-,TGCGCCAGCAGTTACGGGACAGGGACCACCGGGGAGCTGTTTTTT,CASSYGTGTTGELFF
TRBV12-3/TRBV12-4,TRBD1,TRBJ1-1,-,TGTGCCAGCACCAAGACAGGGGCGAACACTGAAGCTTTCTTT,CASTKTGANTEAFF
TRBV5-1,-,TRBJ2-1,few,TGCGCCAGCAGCTTGCGAACCGGAAACACCTACAATGAGCAGTTCTTC,CASSLRTGNTYNEQFF
TRBV5-1,-,TRBJ2-7,-,TGCGCCAGCAGCGATAAATCGTACGAGCAGTACTTC,CASSDKSYEQYF
TRBV3-1,TRBD2,TRBJ2-5,many,TGTGCCAGCAGCCAAGTCCGGACTAGCGTCGAGACCCAGTACTTC,CASSQVRTSVETQYF
TRBV27,TRBD1,TRBJ2-7,-,TGTGCCAGCAGTTTAAATCTCGTCGGGGACAGTTACGAGCAGTACTTC,CASSLNLVGDSYEQYF
TRBV6-2/TRBV6-3,-,TRBJ2-1,-,TGTGCCAGCAGTTATAGGCAGGTCAATGAGCAGTTCTTC,CASSYRQVNEQFF
TRBV7-9,TRBD1,TRBJ1-3,few,TGTGCCAGCAGCCCACAGGGGGTCTCTGGAAACACCATATATTTT,CASSPQGVSGNTIYF
TRBV5-1,-,TRBJ2-3,few,TGCGCCAGCAGCTTGGAGCGAGATACGCAGTATTTT,CASSLERDTQYF
TRBV5-1,-,TRBJ1-5,-,TGCGCCAGCAAAAAGGATAGCAATCAGCCCCAGCATTTT,CASKKDSNQPQHF
TRBV7-2,-,TRBJ2-1,few,TGTGCCAGCAGCTCCCAACTAGGGTACAATGAGCAGTTCTTC,CASSSQLGYNEQFF
TRBV20-1,-,TRBJ1-1,-,TGCAGGCTTCGAGATAGCACTGAAGCTTTCTTT,CRLRDSTEAFF